This TCR beta chain was documented in a study of OX40 agonist ivuxolimab in advanced cancers. Study summary: An anti-OX40 (CD134) antibody with agonistic activity, ivuxolimab, was administered to patients. Patients received ivuxolimab, an intravenous treatment, every 2 weeks at 0.01 to 10 mg/kg.

Assay used: immunoSEQ multiplex PCR; TCRdb lists only in-frame clones, some missing. The table lists about 76,000 clones, 65% to 90% of them singletons, with under 0.75% in the top ten. Trimming cost V 0 bases and J 7 bases; bases outside gene matches: 2. CDR1 LGHNA and CDR2 YSLEER come from the germline V gene. The CDR3 loop spans 14 amino acids. Overall study findings and caveats: Certain nonresponding patients likewise had low normalized T-cell clonal expansion.

Concerning this clone: Its specificity is not known. The identical CDR3 is also encoded by other nucleotide sequences in the sample.

This receptor was taken from an adult with an advanced solid tumor such as melanoma, head and neck, liver or kidney cancer. The sample was CD4+ or CD8+ T cells sorted from blood, taken in a trial of the OX40 agonist ivuxolimab. V is TRBV4-3 and J is TRBJ2-2; 7 positions match TRBD1. CDR3 protein: CASSQEPGGGELFF. As DNA, the CDR3 is TGCGCCAGCAGCCAAGAGCCAGGGGGCGGGGAGCTGTTTTTT.